This TCR beta chain originates from a study of Ad26.COV2.S vaccination and SARS-CoV-2 variants. Study-level information: The donor was enrolled in the Ad26.COV2.S arm of the COV1001 trial.

TCRdb's copy holds only in-frame clones and misses some; the assay was immunoSEQ multiplex PCR. The table shows some 340,000 clones, with around 85% occurring only once. Noted treatment: approximately 18 received Ad26.COV2.S at low or high dose, single or two shots; about five received placebo; per-sample allocation not given. All samples were drawn on day 63, counting from the first vaccine or placebo injection. Wuhan-strain spike was delivered by a replication-incompetent Ad26 vector. To note about this clone: Its antigen is unidentified.

The V gene lost 11 bases and the J gene lost 3 bases, with 13 bases spanning the gap. The CDR3 spans 12 residues. Germline V gives CDR1 MGHDK, CDR2 SYGVNS. Findings of the study overall: The placebo group had lower spike-specific TCR breadth than the vaccine recipients did. TCR breadth and depth analyses may have underestimated total T cell responses.

The specimen comprised peripheral blood, sampled in a trial of Ad26.COV2.S vaccine versus placebo. The chain combines TRBV25-1 with TRBJ1-1, with D perhaps matching TRBD1 (6 bases). This TCR derives from a person between 18 and 59 years old who received the Ad26.COV2.S COVID-19 vaccine or a placebo. CDR3 sequence reads: CAAAAGDTEAFF. CDR3 DNA: TGTGCCGCAGCTGCAGGGGACACTGAAGCTTTCTTT.